Detailed here is one T cell receptor beta chain. This entry is derived from a study of blood T cell repertoires in COVID-19. The overall study: Italy, Spain and the United States were the sources of the convalescent and acute COVID-19 samples.

In the original processing: Using reference gene primer amplification, nucleated cell counts were estimated. The assay was immunoSEQ multiplex PCR, and TCRdb's table has in-frame clones only and misses some. The V and J calls and clone size come from that table; D and trimming were worked out from the DNA. The table has about 200,000 clones, about 83% seen once. Grouping used clinical history reported by participants in a survey and questionnaire. The germline gives CDR1 SGHRS, CDR2 YFSETQ. The CDR3 length is 15 residues. V trimming: 4 bases; J trimming: 9 bases; junction bases outside the gene matches: 9.

The clonotype originates from a man between 40 and 49 years old with acute COVID-19. This rearrangement joins TRBV5-1 to TRBJ1-6, with 8 positions matching TRBD1. Material for sequencing was PBMCs or T cells enriched from blood (not recorded which). The CDR3, as DNA: TGCGCCAGCAGCGACGGACAGGGAATGGGTTCACCCCTCCACTTT. Protein: CASSDGQGMGSPLHF.